The subject of this entry is one TCR beta chain. Its matching antigen is unknown. This specimen belongs to a study of tumor-infiltrating lymphocytes in localized non-small cell lung cancer. Study in general: Some samples were collected after neoadjuvant chemotherapy; smokers, never-smokers and several histologies were included.

Findings of the study overall: Available tissue quantity limited TCR sequencing to a patient subset.

CDR3 size: 15 residues. CDR1 is SGHNT, CDR2 YYREEE, per germline (reference sequence). The ends lost 4 bases at V and 5 bases at J; junction bases unmatched: 11. Clones were read by immunoSEQ multiplex PCR, and TCRdb kept only the in-frame ones, dropping some. The sample lists roughly 14,000 clones; approximately 70% were seen once. J is TRBJ2-5 and V is TRBV5-4, with 7 bases that match TRBD1. Sequenced input: lung tumor tissue. The source is a human donor with non-small cell lung cancer. The CDR3 reads CASSTYRGPGETQYF. In DNA, the CDR3 is TGTGCCAGCAGCACATACAGGGGCCCGGGGGAGACCCAGTACTTC. The full variable domain, completed using reference TRBV5-4 and TRBJ2-5, is ETGVTQSPTHLIKTRGQQVTLRCSSQSGHNTVSWYQQALGQGPQFIFQYYREEENGRGNFPPRFSGLQFPNYSSELNVNALELDDSALYLCASSTYRGPGETQYFGPGTRLLVL.